The clone carrying this T cell receptor beta chain showed up just once. This record belongs to a study of ipilimumab plus nivolumab after autologous stem cell transplantation. Study as a whole: Median doses per patient: a few ipilimumab, fewer than ten nivolumab. Myeloma patients were high-risk transplant-naive or relapsed within 3 years of first autologous transplant.

Germline lookup yields CDR1 SGDLS and CDR2 YYNGEE. The J segment lost 8 bases and the V segment lost 4 bases, leaving 14 bases of the junction unmatched. The CDR3 length is 15 residues. Checkpoint therapy with ipilimumab 1 mg/kg began 14 to 28 days after transplant. Patients got 3 mg/kg IV nivolumab weeks 1, 4, 7, 10, then biweekly through week 26. Sequencing was performed with immunoSEQ multiplex PCR; in TCRdb, only in-frame clones are kept and a portion is missing. The sample shows approximately 9,000 clones, 60% to 70% of them seen only once. The TCR was taken from a female donor with multiple myeloma. The V and J genes are TRBV9 and TRBJ2-7; 8 nucleotides match TRBD2. The sample was PBMCs, taken in a trial of ipilimumab plus nivolumab as post-transplant consolidation. DNA for the CDR3: TGTGCCAGCAGCCCTGAAGTAGCGGGACGCGGACAGCAGTACTTC. Its translation: CASSPEVAGRGQQYF.